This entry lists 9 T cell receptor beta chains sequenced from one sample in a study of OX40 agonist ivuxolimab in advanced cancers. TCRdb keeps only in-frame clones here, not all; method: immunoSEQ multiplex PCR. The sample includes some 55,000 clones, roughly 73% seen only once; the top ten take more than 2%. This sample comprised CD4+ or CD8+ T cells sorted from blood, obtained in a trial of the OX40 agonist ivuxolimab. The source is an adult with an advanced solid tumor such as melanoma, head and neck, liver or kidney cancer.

The CDR3 reads CASSRGQGSDTQYF. The CDR3 coding sequence is TGTGCCAGCAGCAGGGGACAGGGTTCAGATACGCAGTATTTT. The rearrangement joins TRBV7-7 to TRBJ2-3, with 9 positions matching TRBD1. The CDR3 is 14 residues long. Germline loops: CDR1 SSHAT, CDR2 FNYEAQ (reference sequence). J lost 4 bases, V lost 5 bases, and 4 bases had no gene match.

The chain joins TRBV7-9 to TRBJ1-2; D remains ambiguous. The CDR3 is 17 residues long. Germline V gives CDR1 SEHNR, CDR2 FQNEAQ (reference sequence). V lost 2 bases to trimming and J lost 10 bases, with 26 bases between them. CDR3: CASSLPSPGRAAISYTF. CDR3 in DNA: TGTGCCAGCAGCTTACCCTCCCCGGGGAGGGCAGCAATCTCCTACACCTTC.

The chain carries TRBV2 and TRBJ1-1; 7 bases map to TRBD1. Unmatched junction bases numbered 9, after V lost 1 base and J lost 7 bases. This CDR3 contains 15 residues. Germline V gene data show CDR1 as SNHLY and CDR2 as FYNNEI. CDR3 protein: CASSEEAGGAYEAFF. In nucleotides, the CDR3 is TGTGCCAGCAGTGAAGAGGCAGGGGGGGCATATGAAGCTTTCTTT.

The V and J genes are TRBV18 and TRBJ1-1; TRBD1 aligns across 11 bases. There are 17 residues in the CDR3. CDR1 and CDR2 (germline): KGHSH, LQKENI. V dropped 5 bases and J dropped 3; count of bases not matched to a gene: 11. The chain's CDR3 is CASSNFFGQGADTEAFF. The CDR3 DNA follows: TGTGCCAGCTCAAACTTCTTCGGACAGGGGGCTGACACTGAAGCTTTCTTT.

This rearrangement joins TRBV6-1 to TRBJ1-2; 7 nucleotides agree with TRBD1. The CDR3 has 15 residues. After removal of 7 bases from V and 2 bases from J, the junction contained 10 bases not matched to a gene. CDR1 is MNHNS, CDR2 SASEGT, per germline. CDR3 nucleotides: TGTGCCAGCACCAGGGACAGAGAAGCCAACTATGGCTACACCTTC. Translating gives CASTRDREANYGYTF.

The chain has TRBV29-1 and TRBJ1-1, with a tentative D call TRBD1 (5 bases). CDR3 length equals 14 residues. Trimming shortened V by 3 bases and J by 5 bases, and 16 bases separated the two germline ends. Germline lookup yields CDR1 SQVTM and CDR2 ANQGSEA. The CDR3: CSVDGSDSRTEAFF. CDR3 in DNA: TGCAGCGTTGACGGGAGTGACAGCCGGACTGAAGCTTTCTTT. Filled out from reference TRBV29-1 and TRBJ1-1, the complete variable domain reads SAVISQKPSRDICQRGTSLTIQCQVDSQVTMMFWYRQQPGQSLTLIATANQGSEATYESGFVIDKFPISRPNLTFSTLTVSNMSPEDSSIYLCSVDGSDSRTEAFFGQGTRLTVV.

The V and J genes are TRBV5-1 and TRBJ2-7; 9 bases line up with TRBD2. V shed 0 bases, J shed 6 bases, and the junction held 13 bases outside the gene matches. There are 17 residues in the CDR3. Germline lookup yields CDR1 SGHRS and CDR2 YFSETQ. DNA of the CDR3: TGCGCCAGCAGCTTGGGAGGCGGGGGGGGCCAAGGGGGCGAGCAGTACTTC. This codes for CASSLGGGGGQGGEQYF. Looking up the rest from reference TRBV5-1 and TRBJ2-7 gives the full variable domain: KAGVTQTPRYLIKTRGQQVTLSCSPISGHRSVSWYQQTPGQGLQFLFEYFSETQRNKGNFPGRFSGRQFSNSRSEMNVSTLELGDSALYLCASSLGGGGGQGGEQYFGPGTRLTVT.

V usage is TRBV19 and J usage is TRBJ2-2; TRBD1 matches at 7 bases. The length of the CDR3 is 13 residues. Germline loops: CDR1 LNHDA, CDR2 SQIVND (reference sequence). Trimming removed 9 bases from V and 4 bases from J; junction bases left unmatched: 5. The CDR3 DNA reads TGTGCCAGCAAGAGGGGGCGCACCGGGGAGCTGTTTTTT. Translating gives CASKRGRTGELFF.

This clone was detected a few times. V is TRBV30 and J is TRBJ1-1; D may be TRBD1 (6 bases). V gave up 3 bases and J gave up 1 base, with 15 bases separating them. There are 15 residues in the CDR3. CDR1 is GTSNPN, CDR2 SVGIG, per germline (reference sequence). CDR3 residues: CAWRRRGAPNTEAFF. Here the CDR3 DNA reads TGTGCCTGGAGGAGAAGGGGGGCCCCGAACACTGAAGCTTTCTTT.